Shown below are 2 T cell receptor beta chains from a single sample sequenced in a study of post-analysis software for immune sequencing data (dated by TCRdb to between 2014 and 2017). What the work shows at the level of the full study, not this receptor alone: Significantly higher frequencies in patients than in controls were found for roughly 5 TRBV segments, including TRBV5-6, TRBV5-1 and TRBV20-1.

Libraries were prepared through PCR. The sequencer listed for this sample is Illumina HiSeq 2500. Unique molecular identifiers were incorporated into TCR beta cDNA libraries to reduce PCR and sequencing biases. TCRdb reprocessed the public reads (quality trimming at Q25 with fastp, clone calling with MiXCR) and kept in-frame beta chains. Entries are consolidated by CDR3 protein sequence, retaining the most common genes and DNA. This sample is represented by about 570,000 distinct CDR3 sequences; under 40% of them were singletons. The top ten clones comprise 4.5% to 7.5% of the sample. Antigens for these TCRs are unknown. Sample: blood. Source of these receptors: a girl under 18 with multiple sclerosis.

This clonotype turned up a few times. The chain is built from TRBV20-1 and TRBJ1-4; D is ambiguous. CDR3 length equals 15 residues. Trimming stripped 0 bases from V and 2 bases from J, with 10 bases between. Germline V gene sequence: CDR1 DFQATT, CDR2 SNEGSKA (reference sequence). In nucleotides, the CDR3 is TGCAGTGCTAGAGATTTGGGGAGGACTAATGAAAAACTGTTTTTT. It translates to CSARDLGRTNEKLFF.

The chain couples TRBV5-1 to TRBJ1-2; D gene ambiguous. Trimming cost V 0 bases and J 5 bases, with 20 bases left between them. Per germline, CDR1 SGHRS and CDR2 YFSETQ. The CDR3 is 17 amino acids. The CDR3 protein is CASSLGPGDRNLYGYTF. The CDR3 coding sequence is TGCGCCAGCAGCTTGGGACCCGGTGACCGGAACCTTTATGGCTACACCTTC.